In this sample, the clone carrying this T cell receptor (beta chain) turned up many times. The antigen is unknown. This record belongs to a study of response to subunit inactivated influenza vaccine. Notes on the study in general: New T cells are recruited in small numbers by each seasonal influenza vaccination, according to the authors' suggestion.

From the RT-PCR reads, TCRdb called clonotypes with MiXCR, one entry per CDR3 protein. Seen here are 540,000 or so distinct CDR3 sequences, approximately 13% observed once, and the top ten hold around 14%. The sequencing used PBMCs from blood, collected 40 to 50 days after vaccination. This receptor was obtained from a man in his forties or fifties who received an inactivated influenza vaccine.

The CDR3 coding sequence is TGTGCCACCAGCTTTAGCCGGACCGGGGAGCTGTTTTTT. Encoded protein: CATSFSRTGELFF. The chain uses TRBV15 and TRBJ2-2; D is ambiguous. The CDR3 spans 13 residues. Germline assignment: CDR1 LNHNV and CDR2 YYDKDF (reference sequence). The germline V and J ends were trimmed by 5 bases and 5 bases, with 9 bases remaining between them.